This T cell receptor (beta chain) was observed in a study of cytomegalovirus exposure and HLA in healthy donors. About this clone itself: The antigen remains undetermined.

V was pared by 2 bases and J by 5 bases, with 14 bases between. The CDR3 runs 15 residues. Germline V gene data show CDR1 as SGHNT and CDR2 as YYREEE (reference sequence). Study-level points and caveats: A later analysis linked a missense variant in DCLRE1C to the trimming of TCR beta V and J genes. Across donors, presence/absence analyses took sequencing depth to be roughly uniform. Published work reported that the classifier diagnosed cytomegalovirus status with high specificity and sensitivity. Associated with cytomegalovirus, according to the listing, were 150 to 200 TCR beta chains.

The primer mix had 60 Vbeta and 13 Jbeta primers. The table came from immunoSEQ multiplex PCR; TCRdb's copy has only in-frame clones and leaves some out. The sample records over 150,000 clones, approximately 85% being singletons. This sequence originates from a girl aged 2 to 10 in good health and CMV-seropositive. What was sequenced was PBMCs. The rearrangement joins TRBV5-4 to TRBJ2-1, with a possible D match to TRBD2 (6 bases). In DNA form, the CDR3 reads TGTGCCAGCAGCTTCAGATTAGCGGATCACAATGAGCAGTTCTTC. Amino acids: CASSFRLADHNEQFF.